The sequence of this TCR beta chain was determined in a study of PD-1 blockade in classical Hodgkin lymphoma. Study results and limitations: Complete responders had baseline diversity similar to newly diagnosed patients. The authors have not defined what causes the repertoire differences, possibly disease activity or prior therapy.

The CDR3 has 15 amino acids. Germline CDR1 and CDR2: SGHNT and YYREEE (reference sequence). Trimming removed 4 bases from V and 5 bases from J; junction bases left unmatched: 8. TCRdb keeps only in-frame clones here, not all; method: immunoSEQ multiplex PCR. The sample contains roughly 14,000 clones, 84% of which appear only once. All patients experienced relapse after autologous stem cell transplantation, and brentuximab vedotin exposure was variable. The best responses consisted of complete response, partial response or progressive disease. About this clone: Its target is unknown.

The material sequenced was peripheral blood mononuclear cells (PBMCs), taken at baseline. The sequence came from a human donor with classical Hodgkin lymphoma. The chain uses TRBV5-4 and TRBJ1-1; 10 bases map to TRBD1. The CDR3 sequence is CASSRTGGSDTEAFF. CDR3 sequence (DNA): TGTGCCAGCAGCCGGACAGGGGGTTCGGATACTGAAGCTTTCTTT.